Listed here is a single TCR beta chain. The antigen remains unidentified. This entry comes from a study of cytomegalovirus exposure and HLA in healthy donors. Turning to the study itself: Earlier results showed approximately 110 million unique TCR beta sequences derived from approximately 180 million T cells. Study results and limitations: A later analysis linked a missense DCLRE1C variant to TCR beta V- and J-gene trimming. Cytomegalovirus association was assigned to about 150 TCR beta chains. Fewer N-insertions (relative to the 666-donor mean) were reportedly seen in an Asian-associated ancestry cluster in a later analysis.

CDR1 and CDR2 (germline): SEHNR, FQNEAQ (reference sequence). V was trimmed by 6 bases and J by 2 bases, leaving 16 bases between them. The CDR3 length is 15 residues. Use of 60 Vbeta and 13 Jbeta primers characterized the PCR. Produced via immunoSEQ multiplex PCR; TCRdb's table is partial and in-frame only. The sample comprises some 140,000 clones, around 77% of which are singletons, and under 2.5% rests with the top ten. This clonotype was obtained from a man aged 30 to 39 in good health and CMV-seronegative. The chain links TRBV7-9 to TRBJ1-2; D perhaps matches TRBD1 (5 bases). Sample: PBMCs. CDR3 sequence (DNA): TGTGCCAGCAGTCACAGGATTGGGGCAAACTATGGCTACACCTTC. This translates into CASSHRIGANYGYTF.